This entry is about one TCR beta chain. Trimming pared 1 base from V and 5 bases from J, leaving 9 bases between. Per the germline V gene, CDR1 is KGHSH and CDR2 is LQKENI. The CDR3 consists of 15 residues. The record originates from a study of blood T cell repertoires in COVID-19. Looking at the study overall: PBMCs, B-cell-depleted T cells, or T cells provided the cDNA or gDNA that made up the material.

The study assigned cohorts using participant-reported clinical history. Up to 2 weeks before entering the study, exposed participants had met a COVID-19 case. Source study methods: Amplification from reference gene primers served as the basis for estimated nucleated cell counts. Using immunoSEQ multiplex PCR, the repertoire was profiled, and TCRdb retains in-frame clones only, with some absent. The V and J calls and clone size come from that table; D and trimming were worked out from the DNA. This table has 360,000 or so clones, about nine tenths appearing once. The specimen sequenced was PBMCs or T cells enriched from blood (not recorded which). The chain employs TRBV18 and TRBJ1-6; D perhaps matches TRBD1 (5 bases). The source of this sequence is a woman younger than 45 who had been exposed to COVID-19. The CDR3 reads CASSPLSGDNSPLHF. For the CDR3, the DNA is TGTGCCAGCTCACCACTGTCGGGGGATAATTCACCCCTCCACTTT. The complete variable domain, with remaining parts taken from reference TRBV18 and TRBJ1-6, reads NAGVMQNPRHLVRRRGQEARLRCSPMKGHSHVYWYRQLPEEGLKFMVYLQKENIIDESGMPKERFSAEFPKEGPSILRIQQVVRGDSAAYFCASSPLSGDNSPLHFGNGTRLTVT.